Each of the 12 T cell receptor beta chains below was sequenced from the same sample in a study of shared clonotypes between healthy human individuals. Some clones are missing from TCRdb's copy, which holds only in-frame ones; the method was immunoSEQ multiplex PCR. The sample gives roughly 1,600,000 clones, 98% to 99% of which show up once; about 0.34% is in the top ten. The sequencing input was naive CD4+ T cells sorted from blood. This sample's subset: CD45RA+ positively selected. These receptors were taken from a man aged 25 to 40 in good health.

The CDR3 region is CASTTRALAGVVYTDTQYF. CDR3 nucleotides: TGTGCCAGCACCACAAGGGCCCTAGCGGGAGTTGTTTACACAGATACGCAGTATTTT. This rearrangement joins TRBV28 to TRBJ2-3, with 10 bases that match TRBD2. Looked up from germline, CDR1 is MDHEN and CDR2 is SYDVKM. V shed 7 bases and J 2 bases; nucleotides not matched to a gene: 18. The CDR3 runs to 19 residues.

The V and J genes are TRBV9 and TRBJ2-1; D remains unclear. The CDR3 contains 15 residues. The germline V gene encodes CDR1 SGDLS and CDR2 YYNGEE. V shed 4 bases and J shed 1 base, with 12 bases lying between them. This CDR3 reads CASSLTPGSYNEQFF. CDR3 DNA sequence: TGTGCCAGCAGCCTCACTCCAGGTTCCTACAATGAGCAGTTCTTC. The variable domain in full, with the rest retrieved from reference TRBV9 and TRBJ2-1, is DSGVTQTPKHLITATGQRVTLRCSPRSGDLSVYWYQQSLDQGLQFLIQYYNGEERAKGNILERFSAQQFPDLHSELNLSSLELGDSALYFCASSLTPGSYNEQFFGPGTRLTVL.

This rearrangement joins TRBV21-1 to TRBJ2-7; the tabulated D call, TRBD1, remains unverified against the DNA. TRBV21-1 is recorded as a pseudogene. The CDR3 sequence is 15 residues long. CDR3 sequence: CASSGSQEAWDEQYF. In DNA form, the CDR3 reads TGTGCCAGCAGCGGGTCTCAGGAAGCCTGGGACGAGCAGTACTTC.

The V and J genes are TRBV14 and TRBJ2-3; D is uncertain. The V end lost 0 bases, the J end lost 2 bases, and 9 bases lay between the germline ends. From germline, CDR1 is SGHDN and CDR2 FVKESK. The CDR3 runs 15 residues. As DNA, the CDR3 is TGTGCCAGCAGCCAAGAAAATCCCATCACAGATACGCAGTATTTT. Its protein product is CASSQENPITDTQYF.

This chain links TRBV7-2 with TRBJ2-7; possibly TRBD2 for D (6 bases). The CDR3 is 14 amino acids. With 1 base removed from V and 6 bases from J, the gap between germline ends came to 13 bases. The germline V gene has CDR1 SGHTA and CDR2 FQGNSA. The CDR3 sequence: CASSLDSGGLEQYF. CDR3 sequence (DNA): TGTGCCAGCAGCTTAGATTCTGGGGGACTCGAGCAGTACTTC.

J is TRBJ2-3 and V is TRBV9, with D perhaps TRBD1 (6 bases). The germline CDR1 and CDR2 sequences are SGDLS and YYNGEE. Trimming stripped 5 bases from V and 0 bases from J, with 16 bases between. The CDR3 spans 16 residues. DNA for the CDR3: TGTGCCAGCAGTTCTAGGGGGAATCCTAGCACAGATACGCAGTATTTT. Amino acids: CASSSRGNPSTDTQYF.

The chain has TRBV6-6 and TRBJ2-1, with D possibly matching TRBD2 (6 bases). The germline gives CDR1 MNHNY, CDR2 SVGAGI (reference sequence). The V end was cut by 11 bases, the J end by 0 bases, with 17 bases between. There are 15 residues in the CDR3. CDR3 protein: CAPLGGIPSYNEQFF. CDR3 nucleotides: TGTGCCCCCCTGGGGGGTATCCCCTCCTACAATGAGCAGTTCTTC.

The genes are TRBV5-5 and TRBJ2-5, with TRBD1 identical over 7 bases. V was clipped by 3 bases and J by 2 bases; unmatched bases: 1. The CDR3 runs to 13 residues. Germline CDR1 SGHKS, CDR2 YYEKEE (reference sequence). Here the CDR3 reads CASSSQGQETQYF. The CDR3 DNA reads as TGTGCCAGCAGCTCACAGGGGCAAGAGACCCAGTACTTC.

The rearrangement links TRBV10-1 to TRBJ1-5; the match to TRBD1 covers 8 bases. CDR1 WNHNN and CDR2 SYGVQD come from the germline V gene (reference sequence). J lost 7 bases, V lost 3 bases, and 8 bases had no gene match. The CDR3 extends over 15 amino acids. The DNA of the CDR3 is TGCGCCAGCAGTGAATCGACAGGGGCTGGGCAGCCCCAGCATTTT. It codes for CASSESTGAGQPQHF.

The chain combines TRBV4-3 with TRBJ2-7, with 14 positions matching TRBD2. V gave up 2 bases and J gave up 2 bases; unmatched junction bases: 11. CDR1 is LGHNA and CDR2 is YSLEER in the germline V gene. This CDR3 has 19 residues. Written as DNA, the CDR3 is TGCGCCAGCAGCCAACGGACTAGCGGGAGGTTTGGGCTAACCTACGAGCAGTACTTC. Encoded protein: CASSQRTSGRFGLTYEQYF.

The chain employs TRBV27 and TRBJ2-1, with 12 bases lining up with TRBD2. The CDR3 runs 17 residues. CDR1 is MNHEY and CDR2 is SMNVEV in the germline V gene (reference sequence). The trim removed 6 bases at V and 2 bases at J, leaving 8 bases unmatched. The CDR3 protein is CASRRRTSGAPYNEQFF. The CDR3, as DNA: TGTGCCAGCAGACGCCGGACTAGCGGGGCCCCCTACAATGAGCAGTTCTTC.

The chain carries TRBV5-6 and TRBJ1-1; no firm D call. The CDR3 has 14 amino acids. The V gene lost 4 bases and the J gene lost 8 bases, with 18 bases spanning the gap. Germline CDR1 SGHDT, CDR2 YYEEEE. The CDR3 region is CASSPMTWQAEAFF. In DNA, the CDR3 is TGTGCCAGCAGCCCCATGACCTGGCAGGCCGAAGCTTTCTTT.